This T cell receptor beta chain was profiled in a study of shared clonotypes between healthy human individuals. On this clone itself: Its target is unknown.

The CDR3 spans 18 residues. Trimming stripped 3 bases from V and 2 bases from J, with 22 bases between. CDR1 and CDR2 (germline): MDHEN, SYDVKM. Whole-study results and caveats: Larger richness was generally estimated for naive than memory subsets.

Measured with immunoSEQ multiplex PCR; TCRdb has only the in-frame clones, and not every one. The sample contains approximately 2.5 million clones, approximately 93% of which appear only once. The clonotype comes from a man in his late teens or twenties in good health. Some clones in this sample may be carry-over from other donors' samples. The sequenced material came from naive CD4+ T cells from PBMCs. Subset given: CD45RA+ positively selected. The gene calls are TRBV28 and TRBJ1-2; unclear D gene. The CDR3 sequence: CASSFGVPEKNLNYGYTF. The CDR3 nucleotides read TGTGCCAGCAGTTTTGGGGTCCCCGAAAAGAACCTCAACTATGGCTACACCTTC.